The 32 T cell receptor beta chains below come from one sample, sequenced in a study of T cell responses to AZD1222 COVID-19 vaccine. The table came from immunoSEQ multiplex PCR; TCRdb's copy has only in-frame clones and leaves some out. The sample yields over 85,000 clones, less than 90% seen once. Sequenced here: peripheral blood, sampled on day 0 of AZD1222 vaccination. Every receptor here comes from an adult in good health.

CDR3: CASSFPGPLSYEQYF. CDR3 nucleotide sequence: TGTGCCAGCAGCTTCCCAGGACCCCTTTCCTACGAGCAGTACTTC. The gene calls are TRBV5-6 and TRBJ2-7, with no clear D. Germline assignment: CDR1 SGHDT and CDR2 YYEEEE. V lost 2 bases and J 1 base, leaving 13 bases between the germline ends. The CDR3 runs 15 residues.

The chain links TRBV2 to TRBJ1-1; D gene unclear. Between the trimmed V and J ends, which lost 6 bases and 1 base, there was a span of 9 bases. The CDR3 has 13 amino acids. The germline gives CDR1 SNHLY, CDR2 FYNNEI. The DNA of the CDR3 is TGTGCCAGCAGCCACACAAAGAACACTGAAGCTTTCTTT. This translates into CASSHTKNTEAFF.

Here the CDR3 reads CASSWGGEVGEKLFF. DNA of the CDR3: TGTGCCAGCAGCTGGGGGGGGGAAGTGGGCGAAAAACTGTTTTTT. The chain combines TRBV7-2 with TRBJ1-4; TRBD1 might be the D (5 bases). V was trimmed by 4 bases and J by 8 bases, leaving 17 bases between them. Germline values: CDR1 SGHTA, CDR2 FQGNSA. This CDR3 is built from 15 residues. The complete variable domain, with remaining parts taken from reference TRBV7-2 and TRBJ1-4, reads GAGVSQSPSNKVTEKGKDVELRCDPISGHTALYWYRQSLGQGLEFLIYFQGNSAPDKSGLPSDRFSAERTGGSVSTLTIQRTQQEDSAVYLCASSWGGEVGEKLFFGSGTQLSVL.

The rearrangement uses TRBV7-9 and TRBJ1-4; TRBD1 is a possible D gene (5 bases). V was cut by 5 bases and J by 8 bases, with 21 bases left in between. Germline-derived CDR1 and CDR2 are SEHNR and FQNEAQ (reference sequence). CDR3 length: 16 residues. The CDR3 sequence is CASSPRGAGLDEKLFF. The CDR3 DNA is TGTGCCAGCAGCCCTAGAGGCGCAGGGTTAGACGAAAAACTGTTTTTT.

V and J are TRBV15 and TRBJ2-3; unclear D gene. The CDR3 has 14 amino acids. V dropped 4 bases and J dropped 6 bases, with 14 bases sitting between them. Germline-derived CDR1 and CDR2 are LNHNV and YYDKDF (reference sequence). The CDR3 sequence is CATSTPGFGDTQYF. Written as DNA, the CDR3 is TGTGCCACCAGCACCCCTGGGTTCGGGGATACGCAGTATTTT.

J is TRBJ1-5 and V is TRBV19; D is unclear. The CDR3 has 13 amino acids. Trimming took off 5 bases at V and 6 bases at J, with 11 bases between the two ends. CDR1 LNHDA and CDR2 SQIVND come from the germline V gene (reference sequence). CDR3 sequence reads: CASSPPVGQPQHF. CDR3 coding DNA: TGTGCCAGTAGTCCGCCAGTTGGTCAGCCCCAGCATTTT.

This chain uses TRBV5-1 with TRBJ1-1, with D hard to call. Trimming shortened V by 1 base and J by 4 bases, and 11 bases separated the two germline ends. The CDR3 length is 14 residues. Per germline, CDR1 SGHRS and CDR2 YFSETQ. CDR3: CASSLQGRGTEAFF. The CDR3 nucleotides are TGCGCCAGCAGCTTGCAAGGTCGGGGCACTGAAGCTTTCTTT.

The gene calls are TRBV2 and TRBJ1-2; no firm D call. Germline V gives CDR1 SNHLY, CDR2 FYNNEI. V was trimmed by 6 bases and J by 4 bases, leaving 12 bases between them. This CDR3 has 13 amino acids. CDR3 sequence (DNA): TGTGCCAGCAGCGACCCGGCCGTCTATGGCTACACCTTC. The encoded protein is CASSDPAVYGYTF. The full variable domain, rest sourced from reference TRBV2 and TRBJ1-2, is EPEVTQTPSHQVTQMGQEVILRCVPISNHLYFYWYRQILGQKVEFLVSFYNNEISEKSEIFDDQFSVERPDGSNFTLKIRSTKLEDSAMYFCASSDPAVYGYTFGSGTRLTVV.

This clone was recorded once. V and J are TRBV7-2 and TRBJ2-5; D not resolved. Germline V gene lookup returns CDR1 SGHTA and CDR2 FQGNSA. This CDR3 is 15 amino acids long. V was clipped by 3 bases and J by 0 bases, with 11 bases between them. The CDR3 loop reads CASSLFKGNQETQYF. The CDR3 region has the DNA TGTGCCAGCAGCTTGTTTAAAGGGAACCAAGAGACCCAGTACTTC. Together with reference TRBV7-2 and TRBJ2-5, the CDR3 gives the full variable domain: GAGVSQSPSNKVTEKGKDVELRCDPISGHTALYWYRQSLGQGLEFLIYFQGNSAPDKSGLPSDRFSAERTGGSVSTLTIQRTQQEDSAVYLCASSLFKGNQETQYFGPGTRLLVL.

The J gene is TRBJ1-1, the V gene TRBV5-4, with D hard to call. The CDR3 runs 12 residues. Between the trimmed V and J ends, which lost 5 bases and 1 base, there was a span of 6 bases. Germline CDR1 reads SGHNT; CDR2 reads YYREEE (reference sequence). CDR3 in DNA: TGTGCCAGCAGAACCGAGAACACTGAAGCTTTCTTT. It codes for CASRTENTEAFF.

The V gene is TRBV10-2, the J gene TRBJ1-6; no clear D gene. CDR3 length: 15 residues. Trimming cost V 2 bases and J 9 bases, with 14 bases left between them. Germline V gene sequence: CDR1 WSHSY, CDR2 SAAADI. The CDR3 coding sequence is TGCGCCAGCAGTGAGGGTAACGGGCGGATTTCACCCCTCCACTTT. As protein: CASSEGNGRISPLHF.

V and J are TRBV4-1 and TRBJ1-3; D unclear. CDR3 length: 14 amino acids. CDR1 is MGHRA and CDR2 is YSYEKL in the germline V gene. Trimming cost V 0 bases and J 0 bases, with 3 bases left between them. The CDR3 DNA follows: TGCGCCAGCAGCCAAGACGGCTCTGGAAACACCATATATTTT. Protein product: CASSQDGSGNTIYF.

The V call is TRBV7-9, the J call TRBJ2-3; no reliable D call. V dropped 5 bases and J dropped 2 bases, with 8 bases sitting between them. The CDR3 is 13 residues long. Germline CDR1 reads SEHNR; CDR2 reads FQNEAQ (reference sequence). The CDR3, as DNA: TGTGCCAGCAGCCCTCCTCTCACAGATACGCAGTATTTT. Encoded protein: CASSPPLTDTQYF.

The J gene is TRBJ2-7, the V gene TRBV6-1, with TRBD2 as a possible D gene (7 bases). The length of the CDR3 is 16 residues. Germline CDR1 is MNHNS and CDR2 is SASEGT. V lost 0 bases and J lost 7, with 19 bases in between. The CDR3 spells CASSEASGGAGWEQYF. In DNA form, the CDR3 reads TGTGCCAGCAGTGAAGCATCGGGGGGCGCCGGGTGGGAGCAGTACTTC.

The chain joins TRBV19 to TRBJ2-1, with 13 bases that match TRBD2. Germline V lookup: CDR1 LNHDA, CDR2 SQIVND (reference sequence). The V segment lost 4 bases and the J segment 7 bases; nucleotides outside the gene matches: 7. This CDR3 is built from 16 residues. The CDR3 here is CASSSGLAGALNEQFF. CDR3 in DNA: TGTGCCAGTAGTAGCGGACTAGCGGGAGCATTGAATGAGCAGTTCTTC. The entire variable domain, with the rest obtained from reference TRBV19 and TRBJ2-1, is as follows: DGGITQSPKYLFRKEGQNVTLSCEQNLNHDAMYWYRQDPGQGLRLIYYSQIVNDFQKGDIAEGYSVSREKKESFPLTVTSAQKNPTAFYLCASSSGLAGALNEQFFGPGTRLTVL.

This clone came up a few times. The V gene is TRBV27, the J gene TRBJ2-7; D call uncertain. Looked up from germline, CDR1 is MNHEY and CDR2 is SMNVEV (reference sequence). The CDR3 spans 15 residues. The V end lost 0 bases, the J end lost 3 bases, and 12 bases lay between the germline ends. CDR3 DNA sequence: TGTGCCAGCAGTTTATCACAGAGAAATATCTACGAGCAGTACTTC. It codes for CASSLSQRNIYEQYF.

The chain is built from TRBV21-1 and TRBJ1-1. TRBV21-1 is given as a pseudogene. The CDR3 length is 15 residues. The CDR3 region is CASSNQGRGGTEAFF. For the CDR3, the DNA is TGTGCCAGCAGCAATCAGGGCAGGGGAGGCACTGAAGCTTTCTTT.

The gene calls are TRBV7-6 and TRBJ2-7, with 7 bases aligning to TRBD1. V shed 0 bases, J shed 5 bases, and the junction held 1 base outside the gene matches. CDR1 is SGHVS, CDR2 FNYEAQ, per germline. The CDR3 contains 13 residues. In nucleotides, the CDR3 is TGTGCCAGCAGCTTAGCGACAGGGAACGAGCAGTACTTC. Protein: CASSLATGNEQYF.

The gene calls are TRBV10-1 and TRBJ1-1; D may be TRBD1 (5 bases). The V and J ends lost 2 bases and 5 bases respectively, with 6 bases between them. The germline V gene encodes CDR1 WNHNN and CDR2 SYGVQD (reference sequence). This CDR3 has 12 residues. The CDR3 nucleotides are TGCGCCAGCAGTGAGGGGGGGACTGAAGCTTTCTTT. Its translation: CASSEGGTEAFF.

The chain uses TRBV2 and TRBJ1-3, with D unresolved. Trimming shortened V by 7 bases and J by 4 bases, and 17 bases separated the two germline ends. The CDR3 runs to 15 residues. Germline CDR1 reads SNHLY; CDR2 reads FYNNEI. The CDR3 is CASTPHGVGGNTIYF. The CDR3 nucleotides read TGTGCCAGCACACCTCACGGGGTTGGAGGAAACACCATATATTTT.

The chain employs TRBV6-5 and TRBJ1-1; D unclear. V was pared by 4 bases and J by 5 bases, with 17 bases between. The CDR3 is 15 residues long. CDR1 and CDR2 from the germline V gene are MNHEY and SVGAGI. The CDR3 DNA is TGTGCCAGCAGTTTAGGAACCACTTTAGGTACTGAAGCTTTCTTT. Encoded protein: CASSLGTTLGTEAFF.

The chain couples TRBV6-5 to TRBJ2-1; unclear D gene. V lost 4 bases and J lost 4, with 11 bases in between. From germline, CDR1 is MNHEY and CDR2 SVGAGI. The CDR3 is 14 residues long. The CDR3 DNA reads as TGTGCCAGCAGTTCTCACAGTGAGTACAATGAGCAGTTCTTC. It encodes CASSSHSEYNEQFF.

J is TRBJ1-5 and V is TRBV18; 8 nucleotides line up with TRBD1. The CDR3 has 15 residues. Germline lookup yields CDR1 KGHSH and CDR2 LQKENI. With 6 bases clipped from V and 8 bases from J, the junction kept 12 bases outside the gene matches. CDR3 nucleotide sequence: TGTGCCAGCTCTTCGACAGGGGAGTCAAGTAAGCCCCAGCATTTT. Protein: CASSSTGESSKPQHF.

The rearrangement links TRBV7-9 to TRBJ1-5; TRBD1 is a possible D gene (5 bases). Trimming pared 1 base from V and 6 bases from J, leaving 10 bases between. CDR1 and CDR2 (germline): SEHNR, FQNEAQ (reference sequence). The CDR3 is 14 amino acids. CDR3 region: CASSLGQPAQPQHF. The CDR3 DNA reads TGTGCCAGCAGCTTAGGACAGCCCGCTCAGCCCCAGCATTTT.

V usage is TRBV11-2 and J usage is TRBJ1-4; 11 bases line up with TRBD1. The CDR3 covers 16 residues. Germline V gene lookup returns CDR1 SGHAT and CDR2 FQNNGV. The junction had 9 bases not matched to a gene; V was cut back by 5 bases and J by 7 bases. The CDR3 protein is CASSPPRGTGGEKLFF. The CDR3 region has the DNA TGTGCCAGCAGCCCCCCTCGAGGGACAGGGGGTGAAAAACTGTTTTTT.

The gene calls are TRBV18 and TRBJ1-5; possible D gene TRBD1, 5 bases. CDR1 and CDR2 from the germline V gene are KGHSH and LQKENI. The CDR3 is 15 residues long. V was trimmed by 4 bases and J by 0 bases, leaving 10 bases between them. CDR3: CASSRTTDSNQPQHF. In DNA, the CDR3 is TGTGCCAGCTCACGAACGACAGATAGCAATCAGCCCCAGCATTTT. Together with reference TRBV18 and TRBJ1-5, the CDR3 gives the full variable domain: NAGVMQNPRHLVRRRGQEARLRCSPMKGHSHVYWYRQLPEEGLKFMVYLQKENIIDESGMPKERFSAEFPKEGPSILRIQQVVRGDSAAYFCASSRTTDSNQPQHFGDGTRLSIL.

V usage is TRBV19 and J usage is TRBJ1-2; possible D gene TRBD1, 5 bases. The CDR3 spans 15 residues. Germline assignment: CDR1 LNHDA and CDR2 SQIVND (reference sequence). Trimming removed 5 bases from V and 1 base from J, with 14 bases in between. As DNA, the CDR3 is TGTGCCAGTAGTGCTAAAATGACAGTTAACTATGGCTACACCTTC. Residues: CASSAKMTVNYGYTF.

CDR3 sequence (DNA): TGTGCCAGCAGGGGAGACCGAAATAGCAATCAGCCCCAGCATTTT. Protein sequence: CASRGDRNSNQPQHF. V usage is TRBV6-5 and J usage is TRBJ1-5; D is unresolved. Trimming left V 6 bases short and J 0 bases short, with 12 bases between. Per the germline V gene, CDR1 is MNHEY and CDR2 is SVGAGI. The CDR3 consists of 15 residues.

The chain is built from TRBV9 and TRBJ1-2; TRBD1 agrees at 7 bases. The CDR3 runs 14 residues. The ends lost 4 bases at V and 8 bases at J; junction bases unmatched: 11. Germline loops: CDR1 SGDLS, CDR2 YYNGEE. The CDR3 DNA is TGTGCCAGCAGCACGGTGGACAGGTCCGGGGGCTACACCTTC. Protein sequence: CASSTVDRSGGYTF.

This clone was detected only once. This chain connects TRBV3-1 (or the pseudogene TRBV3-2) to TRBJ1-2, with TRBD1 as a possible D gene (6 bases). The ends were cut back, 3 bases at V and 8 bases at J, with 16 bases in the middle. This CDR3 is built from 14 residues. From germline, CDR1 is LGHDT and CDR2 YNNKEL (reference sequence). The CDR3: CASSQPPGERGYTF. The CDR3 DNA reads TGTGCCAGCAGCCAGCCTCCAGGGGAACGCGGCTACACCTTC.

The chain is built from TRBV9 and TRBJ1-2, with a possible D match to TRBD1 (6 bases). CDR3 size: 15 residues. The germline V gene has CDR1 SGDLS and CDR2 YYNGEE. Trimming shortened V by 4 bases and J by 3 bases, and 16 bases separated the two germline ends. For the CDR3, the DNA is TGTGCCAGCAGCAAGGGACATCCCGGAGACTATGGCTACACCTTC. Translation gives CASSKGHPGDYGYTF.

V is TRBV18 and J is TRBJ2-2; 11 bases are a match to TRBD2. The CDR3 extends over 19 amino acids. The V segment lost 1 base and the J segment 0 bases; nucleotides outside the gene matches: 7. Germline V gene sequence: CDR1 KGHSH, CDR2 LQKENI. CDR3 sequence reads: CASSPLTGLADANTGELFF. For the CDR3, the DNA is TGTGCCAGCTCACCACTTACGGGACTAGCGGATGCGAACACCGGGGAGCTGTTTTTT.